One and the same sample provided the 11 T cell receptor beta chains below, sequenced in a study of cytomegalovirus exposure and HLA in healthy donors. The primer mix had 60 Vbeta and 13 Jbeta primers. Profiling relied on immunoSEQ multiplex PCR, and the TCRdb table lists in-frame clones only, not all of them. The table includes 70,000 or so clones, approximately 90% detected once. Sample: PBMCs. These receptors were taken from a woman under 40 in good health and CMV-seronegative.

The rearrangement uses TRBV5-4 and TRBJ2-7; D is possibly TRBD2 (5 bases). Per the germline V gene, CDR1 is SGHNT and CDR2 is YYREEE (reference sequence). CDR3 length: 13 amino acids. Trimming pared 6 bases from V and 2 bases from J, leaving 12 bases between. The CDR3 DNA follows: TGTGCCAGCACCCGGGAAGGACCCTACGAGCAGTACTTC. Protein product: CASTREGPYEQYF.

This clone appeared once. This rearrangement joins TRBV19 to TRBJ1-2, with 8 bases fitting TRBD1. The CDR3 spans 14 residues. V shed 4 bases and J 0 bases; nucleotides not matched to a gene: 1. Looked up from germline, CDR1 is LNHDA and CDR2 is SQIVND (reference sequence). The DNA for the CDR3 is TGTGCCAGTAGTAAGGACAGGGCTAACTATGGCTACACCTTC. Encoded protein: CASSKDRANYGYTF. The full variable domain, completed using reference TRBV19 and TRBJ1-2, is DGGITQSPKYLFRKEGQNVTLSCEQNLNHDAMYWYRQDPGQGLRLIYYSQIVNDFQKGDIAEGYSVSREKKESFPLTVTSAQKNPTAFYLCASSKDRANYGYTFGSGTRLTVV.

In DNA, the CDR3 is TGTGCCAGCAGCCACCTTAGCGGGACAGATACGCAGTATTTT. Translated: CASSHLSGTDTQYF. V usage is TRBV14 and J usage is TRBJ2-3, with 7 nucleotides matching TRBD2. Germline assignment: CDR1 SGHDN and CDR2 FVKESK. The CDR3 length is 14 residues. The V gene end was trimmed by 3 bases and the J gene end by 3 bases; junction bases not matched to a gene: 3.

This chain joins TRBV7-8 and TRBJ1-3, with D possibly matching TRBD1 (5 bases). The CDR3 loop spans 15 amino acids. Germline assignment: CDR1 SGHVS and CDR2 FQNEAQ. V was trimmed by 1 base and J by 0 bases, leaving 7 bases between them. For the CDR3, the DNA is TGTGCCAGCAGCTTAGGGGGGGTCTCTGGAAACACCATATATTTT. Translating gives CASSLGGVSGNTIYF.

The V and J genes are TRBV10-1 and TRBJ1-6, with D uncertain. Trimming left V 5 bases short and J 7 bases short, with 9 bases between. Germline V gene sequence: CDR1 WNHNN, CDR2 SYGVQD (reference sequence). The CDR3 is 13 amino acids. The CDR3 DNA follows: TGCGCCAGCAGTCGTTCCGTGAATTCACCCCTCCACTTT. It encodes CASSRSVNSPLHF.

This clone was observed once. The rearrangement links TRBV14 to TRBJ1-1, with 9 bases lining up with TRBD1. With 4 bases clipped from V and 4 bases from J, the junction kept 4 bases outside the gene matches. The germline V gene has CDR1 SGHDN and CDR2 FVKESK. The CDR3 covers 14 residues. DNA for the CDR3: TGTGCCAGCAGCCTATTGACAGGGGGCACTGAAGCTTTCTTT. Translation: CASSLLTGGTEAFF. Together with reference TRBV14 and TRBJ1-1, the CDR3 gives the full variable domain: EAGVTQFPSHSVIEKGQTVTLRCDPISGHDNLYWYRRVMGKEIKFLLHFVKESKQDESGMPNNRFLAERTGGTYSTLKVQPAELEDSGVYFCASSLLTGGTEAFFGQGTRLTVV.

The rearrangement joins TRBV7-2 to TRBJ2-3, with TRBD2 identical over 10 bases. CDR1 and CDR2 (germline): SGHTA, FQGNSA. The CDR3 is 15 residues long. The ends lost 5 bases at V and 1 base at J; junction bases unmatched: 3. CDR3 in amino acids: CASSLTSGRTDTQYF. As DNA, the CDR3 is TGTGCCAGCAGCCTGACTAGCGGGCGCACAGATACGCAGTATTTT.

The chain has TRBV28 and TRBJ2-3, with 7 bases fitting TRBD2. The CDR3 covers 13 residues. Germline V gene lookup returns CDR1 MDHEN and CDR2 SYDVKM. Losses at the gene ends were 5 bases for V and 4 bases for J; bases not matched to a gene: 3. CDR3 residues: CASSPREADTQYF. The CDR3 coding sequence is TGTGCCAGCAGTCCCCGGGAGGCAGATACGCAGTATTTT.

The chain links TRBV15 to TRBJ2-4; TRBD1 matches 8 bases. CDR3 size: 17 residues. Trimming removed 1 base from V and 0 bases from J; junction bases left unmatched: 5. Looked up from germline, CDR1 is LNHNV and CDR2 is YYDKDF (reference sequence). The CDR3: CATSRAITGGAKNIQYF. The CDR3 DNA sequence: TGTGCCACCAGCAGAGCGATTACAGGGGGAGCCAAAAACATTCAGTACTTC.

This clone was observed a single time. The V call is TRBV4-2, the J call TRBJ1-2; 7 bases agree with TRBD1. V trimming: 5 bases; J trimming: 5 bases; junction bases outside the gene matches: 8. Germline CDR1 is LGHNA and CDR2 is YNFKEQ. The CDR3 sequence is 14 residues long. In DNA, the CDR3 is TGTGCCAGCAGCTCCCGGACAGGAAGATATGGCTACACCTTC. Translated: CASSSRTGRYGYTF.

The gene calls are TRBV4-2 and TRBJ2-3, with 10 nucleotides matching TRBD2. CDR3 length: 17 amino acids. In germline, CDR1 is LGHNA, CDR2 YNFKEQ. The V gene end was trimmed by 3 bases and the J gene end by 4 bases; junction bases not matched to a gene: 10. DNA of the CDR3: TGTGCCAGCAGCCATGTAATTAGCGGGAGGAGCGCAGATACGCAGTATTTT. Protein product: CASSHVISGRSADTQYF.